Sequencing of this T cell receptor beta chain was carried out in a study of blood T cell repertoires in COVID-19. Study as a whole: T cells, B-cell-depleted T cells, or PBMCs supplied cDNA or gDNA.

The CDR3 extends over 14 amino acids. Germline CDR1 is SEHNR and CDR2 is FQNEAQ (reference sequence). V lost 5 bases to trimming and J lost 8 bases, with 15 bases between them. Profiled with immunoSEQ multiplex PCR; TCRdb holds only in-frame clones, not every one. This sample has tens of thousands of clones; roughly 87% occur once, and the top ten carry about 18%. The sequence derives from an older woman with COVID-19, enrolled during active disease. Sequenced: peripheral blood. The chain joins TRBV7-9 to TRBJ1-4, with D possibly matching TRBD1 (5 bases). CDR3 residues: CASSKSRAREKLFF. CDR3 in DNA: TGTGCCAGCAGCAAAAGCAGGGCACGGGAAAAACTGTTTTTT.